The 3 T cell receptor beta chains reported below all come from one sample, sequenced in a study of control samples from healthy donors and cancer patients. Clones were sequenced by immunoSEQ multiplex PCR, and TCRdb holds only the in-frame ones, with some missing. The table has tens of thousands of clones, about 90% seen once. Sequencing was carried out using blood. These receptors were obtained from a woman between 45 and 60 years old in good health.

The chain couples TRBV9 to TRBJ2-6; 9 nucleotides match TRBD2. This CDR3 is built from 18 residues. The ends lost 0 bases at V and 3 bases at J; junction bases unmatched: 7. CDR1 SGDLS and CDR2 YYNGEE come from the germline V gene. In nucleotides, the CDR3 is TGTGCCAGCAGCGTAGGGGCTAGCGGGATAGGTGGGGCCAACGTCCTGACTTTC. Residues: CASSVGASGIGGANVLTF.

The chain recombines TRBV18 with TRBJ1-1; no clear D. Germline CDR1 is KGHSH and CDR2 is LQKENI. V dropped 3 bases and J dropped 6 bases, with 11 bases sitting between them. CDR3 size: 13 residues. The CDR3 nucleotides read TGTGCCAGCTCACCGAGGGAAGAGGCTGAAGCTTTCTTT. Its protein product is CASSPREEAEAFF.

The gene calls are TRBV21-1 and TRBJ1-4; the D call of TRBD1 is as the table states it, not checked on the DNA. TRBV21-1 is termed a pseudogene. The CDR3 extends over 14 amino acids. The chain's CDR3 is CASSKRGFGEKLFF. The CDR3 DNA reads TGTGCCAGCAGCAAAAGGGGATTTGGGGAAAAACTGTTTTTT.